The 15 T cell receptor beta chains below come from one sample, sequenced in a study of blood T cell repertoires in COVID-19. Method: immunoSEQ multiplex PCR; TCRdb's copy keeps in-frame clones and lacks some. The sample records more than 80,000 clones, about 85% being singletons. The sequenced material came from peripheral blood. These receptors originate from a woman aged 80 or over with COVID-19, enrolled during active disease.

The V gene is TRBV2, the J gene TRBJ1-6; D may be TRBD1 (6 bases). Germline V gene data show CDR1 as SNHLY and CDR2 as FYNNEI. The germline V and J ends were trimmed by 7 bases and 7 bases, with 17 bases remaining between them. There are 15 residues in the CDR3. CDR3 in DNA: TGTGCCAGCACTCAACTGGGGGGGCCAAATTCACCCCTCCACTTT. This encodes CASTQLGGPNSPLHF.

This clone appeared a single time. The CDR3 is CASSFRAHQYEQYF. The CDR3 DNA reads as TGTGCCAGCAGTTTCAGGGCCCACCAATACGAGCAGTACTTC. This chain connects TRBV28 to TRBJ2-7; possible D gene TRBD1, 5 bases. Trimming cost V 3 bases and J 4 bases, with 13 bases left between them. There are 14 residues in the CDR3. Germline V gene lookup returns CDR1 MDHEN and CDR2 SYDVKM. The full variable domain, with the rest looked up from reference TRBV28 and TRBJ2-7, is DVKVTQSSRYLVKRTGEKVFLECVQDMDHENMFWYRQDPGLGLRLIYFSYDVKMKEKGDIPEGYSVSREKKERFSLILESASTNQTSMYLCASSFRAHQYEQYFGPGTRLTVT.

This clone has only one observation. The chain combines TRBV7-9 with TRBJ2-5; tentatively, D is TRBD1 (6 bases). This CDR3 region has 14 residues. Germline V gives CDR1 SEHNR, CDR2 FQNEAQ (reference sequence). Trimming removed 4 bases at V and 2 bases at J, with 11 bases between. In DNA form, the CDR3 reads TGTGCCAGCAGCTCGACAGGACTTCAAGAGACCCAGTACTTC. Translating gives CASSSTGLQETQYF.

The rearrangement uses TRBV6-1 and TRBJ1-1, with D uncertain. Per germline, CDR1 MNHNS and CDR2 SASEGT. With 3 bases removed from V and 2 bases from J, the gap between germline ends came to 10 bases. The CDR3 has 14 amino acids. CDR3 residues: CASSDRWVNTEAFF. CDR3 nucleotides: TGTGCCAGCAGTGACAGGTGGGTTAACACTGAAGCTTTCTTT.

The CDR3 DNA reads as TGTGCCAGCAGCCTGGGCGTCGGGACAGCCTCCTACGAGCAGTACTTC. This codes for CASSLGVGTASYEQYF. V usage is TRBV7-8 and J usage is TRBJ2-7; 7 bases map to TRBD1. V shed 5 bases and J 0 bases; nucleotides not matched to a gene: 10. CDR3 length equals 16 residues. The germline CDR1 and CDR2 sequences are SGHVS and FQNEAQ. Full variable domain (remainder filled in from reference TRBV7-8 and TRBJ2-7): GAGVSQSPRYKVAKRGQDVALRCDPISGHVSLFWYQQALGQGPEFLTYFQNEAQLDKSGLPSDRFFAERPEGSVSTLKIQRTQQEDSAVYLCASSLGVGTASYEQYFGPGTRLTVT.

The V call is TRBV4-1, the J call TRBJ1-6; TRBD1 is a possible D gene (5 bases). Germline CDR1 is MGHRA and CDR2 is YSYEKL. The CDR3 runs to 16 residues. Trimming pared 0 bases from V and 8 bases from J, leaving 14 bases between. In DNA form, the CDR3 reads TGCGCCAGCAGCCAAGATCGGGGGGGTTGGGATTCACCCCTCCACTTT. Protein: CASSQDRGGWDSPLHF.

V gene TRBV13 combines with J gene TRBJ1-2; tentatively, D is TRBD1 (5 bases). Germline assignment: CDR1 PRHDT and CDR2 FYEKMQ (reference sequence). The CDR3 contains 15 residues. Trimming shortened V by 1 base and J by 6 bases, and 15 bases separated the two germline ends. The CDR3 DNA sequence: TGTGCCAGCAGCTTAGTGCGGGGCGAGGTAGATGGCTACACCTTC. It codes for CASSLVRGEVDGYTF.

The V gene is TRBV7-2, the J gene TRBJ2-3; D possibly corresponds to TRBD2 (5 bases). The CDR3 has 15 residues. Germline V gene data show CDR1 as SGHTA and CDR2 as FQGNSA. Trimming stripped 4 bases from V and 3 bases from J, with 14 bases between. CDR3 loop: CASSSRRTSTDTQYF. CDR3 sequence (DNA): TGTGCCAGCAGCTCGCGGCGGACTTCAACAGATACGCAGTATTTT.

This clone has just a few counts. The chain recombines TRBV11-2 with TRBJ2-1; 8 positions match TRBD2. The V segment lost 1 base and the J segment 8 bases; nucleotides outside the gene matches: 7. Germline V lookup: CDR1 SGHAT, CDR2 FQNNGV. CDR3 length: 15 residues. CDR3 bases: TGTGCCAGCAGCTTAGTAGGAGGACTAGCAGATGAGCAGTTCTTC. It is translated as CASSLVGGLADEQFF. Variable domain in full (rest from reference TRBV11-2 and TRBJ2-1): EAGVAQSPRYKIIEKRQSVAFWCNPISGHATLYWYQQILGQGPKLLIQFQNNGVVDDSQLPKDRFSAERLKGVDSTLKIQPAKLEDSAVYLCASSLVGGLADEQFFGPGTRLTVL.

The V call is TRBV29-1, the J call TRBJ2-5; TRBD2 aligns across 12 bases. Germline V gives CDR1 SQVTM, CDR2 ANQGSEA. The CDR3 totals 18 residues. J lost 2 bases, V lost 7 bases, and 17 bases had no gene match. The CDR3 DNA reads as TGCAGCGGGGGGGGCCGGACTAGCGGGACCCGACTTCAAGAGACCCAGTACTTC. Its translation: CSGGGRTSGTRLQETQYF.

This sequence joins TRBV18 and TRBJ2-7; 7 nucleotides align to TRBD2. The junction had 0 bases not matched to a gene; V was cut back by 4 bases and J by 3 bases. Germline values: CDR1 KGHSH, CDR2 LQKENI. The CDR3 is made up of 12 amino acids. The CDR3 here is CASSRGGYEQYF. As DNA, the CDR3 is TGTGCCAGCTCACGGGGGGGCTACGAGCAGTACTTC.

This clone was observed a few times. The chain recombines TRBV19 with TRBJ2-2, with 9 nucleotides matching TRBD1. The CDR3 totals 14 residues. The germline V gene encodes CDR1 LNHDA and CDR2 SQIVND (reference sequence). V lost 7 bases, J lost 5 bases, and 5 bases stayed unmatched. The CDR3 here is CASIRTGVTGELFF. The CDR3, as DNA: TGTGCCAGTATCAGGACAGGGGTGACCGGGGAGCTGTTTTTT.

V gene TRBV29-1 combines with J gene TRBJ1-3; 7 bases match TRBD1. J gave up 4 bases and V 7 bases, and 4 bases lay outside the gene matches. Per germline, CDR1 SQVTM and CDR2 ANQGSEA. CDR3 length: 12 amino acids. For the CDR3, the DNA is TGCAGCGCATCAGGGGGGGGAAACACCATATATTTT. It specifies CSASGGGNTIYF.

The count of this clone is one. The V and J genes are TRBV4-1 and TRBJ2-1, with TRBD2 identical over 11 bases. V lost 4 bases, J lost 1 base, and 3 bases stayed unmatched. In germline, CDR1 is MGHRA, CDR2 YSYEKL. The CDR3 contains 16 residues. CDR3 sequence reads: CASSLSGGASYNEQFF. In nucleotides, the CDR3 is TGCGCCAGCAGCCTTAGCGGGGGGGCTTCCTACAATGAGCAGTTCTTC.

The J gene is TRBJ2-5, the V gene TRBV5-1; maybe TRBD2 (6 bases). V was clipped by 3 bases and J by 2 bases, with 8 bases between them. The CDR3 is 13 residues long. Germline V gene sequence: CDR1 SGHRS, CDR2 YFSETQ. CDR3 in DNA: TGCGCCAGCAGCTGGGGGGTTCAAGAGACCCAGTACTTC. Translating it yields CASSWGVQETQYF. Full variable domain (remainder filled in from reference TRBV5-1 and TRBJ2-5): KAGVTQTPRYLIKTRGQQVTLSCSPISGHRSVSWYQQTPGQGLQFLFEYFSETQRNKGNFPGRFSGRQFSNSRSEMNVSTLELGDSALYLCASSWGVQETQYFGPGTRLLVL.